This is a list of T cell receptor beta chains from one sample in a study of cytomegalovirus exposure and HLA in healthy donors. TCRdb keeps only in-frame clones here, not all; method: immunoSEQ multiplex PCR. The sample carries approximately 210,000 clones, roughly 77% recorded once. Sequenced material: PBMCs. These receptor sequences come from a male donor in good health and CMV-seropositive. Each CDR3 is given with its conserved first and last residue. D genes are given only for firm matches. A clone size is listed for some rows: how often the clone was seen (once, few, many), or a class if it is expanded.

cdr3_aa cdr3_nt v_call d_call clone_size j_call
CASSRGKYEQYF TGTGCCAGCAGTAGGGGAAAATACGAGCAGTACTTC TRBV6-5 - few TRBJ2-7
CASSLAGAGDDEKLFF TGTGCCAGCAGCTTGGCAGGAGCAGGGGATGATGAAAAACTGTTTTTT TRBV5-6 - - TRBJ1-4
CASSPQGEETQYF TGTGCCAGCTCACCGCAGGGGGAAGAGACCCAGTACTTC TRBV18 TRBD1 - TRBJ2-5
CAWSGTSRVRDTQYF TGTGCCTGGAGTGGAACTAGCAGAGTACGTGATACGCAGTATTTT TRBV30 - - TRBJ2-3
CASSLALTGGALLRGTDTQYF TGTGCCAGCAGTTTGGCCCTGACAGGGGGCGCTTTGTTAAGGGGCACAGATACGCAGTATTTT TRBV28 TRBD1 - TRBJ2-3
CASSLGGRNTEAFF TGTGCCAGCAGCCTGGGAGGTCGGAACACTGAAGCTTTCTTT TRBV7-6 - - TRBJ1-1
CASSLGLAGATDTQYF TGCGCCAGCAGCTTGGGACTAGCGGGGGCCACAGATACGCAGTATTTT TRBV5-1 TRBD2 - TRBJ2-3
CASSQGRLAGVGEQYF TGTGCCAGCAGCCAAGGACGACTAGCGGGGGTCGGGGAGCAGTACTTC TRBV14 TRBD2 - TRBJ2-7
CASSTAGYVGTRQETQYF TGTGCCAGTAGTACGGCGGGGTATGTCGGAACGAGGCAAGAGACCCAGTACTTC TRBV19 - - TRBJ2-5
CASSSSGARNIQYF TGTGCCAGCAGCTCCTCAGGGGCGAGGAACATTCAGTACTTC TRBV7-2 - - TRBJ2-4
CASRTSGSTQETQYF TGTGCCAGCAGGACTAGCGGGAGTACTCAAGAGACCCAGTACTTC TRBV5-4 TRBD2 - TRBJ2-5
CASQDAGQREQFF TGTGCCAGTCAAGACGCAGGGCAACGGGAGCAGTTCTTC TRBV27 - - TRBJ2-1
CASSAGGAAPQHF TGTGCCAGCAGCGCCGGGGGAGCCGCCCCCCAGCATTTT TRBV9 - - TRBJ1-5
CASSYSGTASFYGYTF TGTGCCAGCAGTTACTCGGGGACAGCCAGTTTCTATGGCTACACCTTC TRBV6-5 TRBD1 - TRBJ1-2
CASSPRSTDPNSPLHF TGTGCCAGCAGCCCCCGTTCGACAGACCCCAATTCACCCCTCCACTTT TRBV7-9 - - TRBJ1-6
CASSPRTGSTEAFF TGTGCCAGTAGTCCGCGGACAGGGAGCACTGAAGCTTTCTTT TRBV19 TRBD1 - TRBJ1-1
CASSLSGTLDEQFF TGTGCCAGCAGCTTGTCAGGGACTCTGGATGAGCAGTTCTTC TRBV5-4 - - TRBJ2-1
CASSYGLAGRSEQFF TGTGCCAGCAGTTACGGGCTAGCGGGAAGGAGTGAGCAGTTCTTC TRBV6-6 TRBD2 once TRBJ2-1
CASSQDFDSPLHF TGCGCCAGCAGCCAAGATTTCGATTCACCCCTCCACTTT TRBV4-3 - - TRBJ1-6
CASSYGSRSYGYTF TGTGCCAGCAGTTACGGTAGCCGGAGCTATGGCTACACCTTC TRBV6-5 - - TRBJ1-2
CASRGHPRETQYF TGTGCCAGTAGAGGACACCCTCGAGAGACCCAGTACTTC TRBV19 - - TRBJ2-5
CASSRGTSGRAYTGELFF TGTGCCAGCAGCAGGGGGACTAGCGGGAGGGCGTACACCGGGGAGCTGTTTTTT TRBV7-2 TRBD2 - TRBJ2-2
CASSWTVPYEQYF TGTGCCAGCAGTTGGACAGTCCCCTACGAGCAGTACTTC TRBV28 - - TRBJ2-7
CASSEFFSGALTDTQYF TGTGCCAGCAGTGAATTCTTTTCAGGGGCGCTCACAGATACGCAGTATTTT TRBV25-1 - - TRBJ2-3
CASSPPSRARETQYF TGTGCCAGCTCACCACCGTCCAGGGCGAGGGAGACCCAGTACTTC TRBV18 - - TRBJ2-5
CASSSGGSSYNEQFF TGTGCCAGCAGCTCCGGGGGGTCGTCCTACAATGAGCAGTTCTTC TRBV7-2 TRBD2 - TRBJ2-1
CASSETGGNKNIQYF TGTGCCAGCAGCGAGACAGGGGGTAACAAAAACATTCAGTACTTC TRBV9 TRBD1 once TRBJ2-4
CASTMNPGMSSYEQYF TGTGCCAGCACCATGAACCCAGGGATGAGCTCCTACGAGCAGTACTTC TRBV11-2 - - TRBJ2-7
CASSGNDRATLEQYF TGTGCCAGCAGCGGAAACGACAGGGCGACCCTCGAGCAGTACTTC TRBV5-4 TRBD1 few TRBJ2-7
CASSILPKGTVFSGANVLTF TGTGCCAGTAGTATACTCCCTAAAGGGACAGTATTCTCTGGGGCCAACGTCCTGACTTTC TRBV19 TRBD1 - TRBJ2-6
CASSFGRGRNYGYTF TGTGCCAGCAGCTTCGGCAGGGGAAGAAACTATGGCTACACCTTC TRBV7-2 - few TRBJ1-2
CASSQEYAGNEQYF TGTGCCAGCAGCCAAGAGTACGCGGGGAACGAGCAGTACTTC TRBV4-2 - - TRBJ2-7